Below, 18 T cell receptor beta chains from the same sample are listed, as sequenced in a study of cytomegalovirus exposure and HLA in healthy donors. The study ran its PCR with 60 Vbeta and 13 Jbeta primers. Here immunoSEQ multiplex PCR was the method, and the copy in TCRdb shows in-frame clones only, minus some. The sample lists around 100,000 clones; approximately 7.6% were seen once. Sequenced material: PBMCs. The receptors come from a man in his fifties in good health and CMV-seronegative.

Only a few counts were recorded for this clone. The genes are TRBV9 and TRBJ2-1; 8 bases fit TRBD2. CDR1 SGDLS and CDR2 YYNGEE come from the germline V gene. The CDR3 runs 16 residues. V gave up 3 bases and J gave up 7 bases; unmatched junction bases: 12. This CDR3 is CASSAAMAGGWNEQFF. The CDR3 bases are TGTGCCAGCAGCGCCGCCATGGCGGGAGGATGGAATGAGCAGTTCTTC.

J is TRBJ1-1 and V is TRBV9; 8 bases agree with TRBD1. CDR1 is SGDLS, CDR2 YYNGEE, per germline. The V and J ends lost 4 bases and 5 bases, in that order; junction bases with no gene match: 4. The CDR3 covers 13 residues. The CDR3 protein is CASSPYRGTEAFF. The CDR3, as DNA: TGTGCCAGCAGCCCTTACAGGGGGACTGAAGCTTTCTTT. Variable domain in full (rest from reference TRBV9 and TRBJ1-1): DSGVTQTPKHLITATGQRVTLRCSPRSGDLSVYWYQQSLDQGLQFLIQYYNGEERAKGNILERFSAQQFPDLHSELNLSSLELGDSALYFCASSPYRGTEAFFGQGTRLTVV.

This clone occurred a few times. The rearrangement joins TRBV7-2 to TRBJ2-1; the match to TRBD1 covers 8 bases. This CDR3 contains 15 residues. Germline assignment: CDR1 SGHTA and CDR2 FQGNSA. V was pared by 4 bases and J by 6 bases, with 8 bases of the junction left unmatched. DNA of the CDR3: TGTGCCAGCAGCTCGAGGACAGGGAGCCTCAATGAGCAGTTCTTC. Translation: CASSSRTGSLNEQFF.

The sample holds a few counts of this clone. The chain couples TRBV27 to TRBJ1-6; 8 positions match TRBD1. The CDR3 is made up of 15 amino acids. V lost 8 bases, J lost 4 bases, and 7 bases stayed unmatched. CDR1 and CDR2 from the germline V gene are MNHEY and SMNVEV (reference sequence). CDR3 amino acids: CASRDRGTYNSPLHF. Here the CDR3 DNA reads TGTGCCAGCCGAGACAGGGGCACTTATAATTCACCCCTCCACTTT.

The chain is built from TRBV6-5 and TRBJ1-2, with D perhaps matching TRBD1 (5 bases). V was cut by 2 bases and J by 4 bases, with 14 bases left in between. The length of the CDR3 is 15 residues. CDR1 MNHEY and CDR2 SVGAGI come from the germline V gene. CDR3 region: CASSYGRGEGYGYTF. The CDR3 coding sequence is TGTGCCAGCAGTTACGGGCGGGGGGAAGGCTATGGCTACACCTTC.

This clone appeared a few times. The rearrangement joins TRBV27 to TRBJ1-6; D perhaps matches TRBD1 (5 bases). CDR3 length: 14 amino acids. Per the germline V gene, CDR1 is MNHEY and CDR2 is SMNVEV (reference sequence). V was pared by 6 bases and J by 9 bases, with 15 bases between. The CDR3 loop is CASSFNRQGSPLHF. The CDR3 nucleotides are TGTGCCAGCAGCTTCAACAGGCAGGGTTCACCCCTCCACTTT.

This rearrangement joins TRBV29-1 to TRBJ2-3; 13 bases fit TRBD2. The ends lost 2 bases at V and 0 bases at J; junction bases unmatched: 5. This CDR3 is 17 amino acids long. Per the germline V gene, CDR1 is SQVTM and CDR2 is ANQGSEA. Here the CDR3 DNA reads TGCAGCGTTGAATGGACTAGCGGGGGTCCTAGCACAGATACGCAGTATTTT. Translated: CSVEWTSGGPSTDTQYF.

This clone was observed a few times. The V gene is TRBV19, the J gene TRBJ2-2, with 13 positions matching TRBD2. Germline V lookup: CDR1 LNHDA, CDR2 SQIVND (reference sequence). Unmatched junction bases numbered 12, after V lost 5 bases and J lost 6 bases. This CDR3 is built from 18 residues. CDR3 region: CASSSPRTSGSGPGELFF. CDR3 nucleotides: TGTGCCAGTAGTTCCCCACGGACTAGCGGGAGTGGCCCCGGGGAGCTGTTTTTT.

V and J are TRBV27 and TRBJ2-2; D not resolved. Germline V gene sequence: CDR1 MNHEY, CDR2 SMNVEV (reference sequence). The V end was cut by 5 bases, the J end by 3 bases, with 19 bases between. The CDR3 extends over 17 amino acids. As DNA, the CDR3 is TGTGCCAGCAGTCCCTCGCATGTGGTCTTAGACACCGGGGAGCTGTTTTTT. Protein product: CASSPSHVVLDTGELFF.

This clone has at least ten counts. J is TRBJ1-2 and V is TRBV5-6; D possibly corresponds to TRBD1 (5 bases). Between the trimmed V and J ends, which lost 0 bases and 2 bases, there was a span of 14 bases. Germline V CDR1 and CDR2: SGHDT, YYEEEE. The CDR3 consists of 16 residues. The CDR3 DNA reads TGTGCCAGCAGCTTGGTGGGTCGACAGAGCAACTATGGCTACACCTTC. Translation gives CASSLVGRQSNYGYTF.

This clone was counted only a few times. The rearrangement links TRBV28 to TRBJ1-5, with 12 nucleotides matching TRBD1. The V and J ends lost 8 bases and 5 bases, in that order; junction bases with no gene match: 4. The CDR3 has 14 residues. Per the germline V gene, CDR1 is MDHEN and CDR2 is SYDVKM. The CDR3 coding sequence is TGTGCCAGCCGGGACAGGGGGCTGGATCAGCCCCAGCATTTT. Translated: CASRDRGLDQPQHF.

This sequence joins TRBV7-8 and TRBJ2-1; D is perhaps TRBD1 (5 bases). V was shortened by 2 bases and J by 4 bases, with 9 bases between the two germline ends. This CDR3 comprises 14 residues. From germline, CDR1 is SGHVS and CDR2 FQNEAQ. The CDR3 DNA reads as TGTGCCAGCAGCTTAAGGGGCAGATACAATGAGCAGTTCTTC. Translated: CASSLRGRYNEQFF.

This clone was counted only a few times. This chain joins TRBV6-5 and TRBJ1-1; TRBD1 agrees at 7 bases. This CDR3 has 13 residues. Germline values: CDR1 MNHEY, CDR2 SVGAGI. J was trimmed by 9 bases and V by 7 bases; bases with no gene match: 11. The CDR3 spells CASNHRGTVQAFF. CDR3 sequence (DNA): TGTGCCAGCAATCACCGTGGGACAGTCCAAGCTTTCTTT.

This clone was detected only a few times. The chain's CDR3 is CASSGGRRGRYGYTF. CDR3 coding DNA: TGTGCCAGCAGTGGGGGAAGGAGGGGCCGCTATGGCTACACCTTC. The chain carries TRBV6-1 and TRBJ1-2, with D perhaps matching TRBD1 (5 bases). This CDR3 contains 15 residues. The V end was cut by 4 bases, the J end by 4 bases, with 16 bases between. Germline V gives CDR1 MNHNS, CDR2 SASEGT.

J is TRBJ1-2 and V is TRBV5-5; TRBD1 agrees at 7 bases. This CDR3 has 13 amino acids. Germline CDR1 is SGHKS and CDR2 is YYEKEE (reference sequence). J was trimmed by 8 bases and V by 4 bases; bases with no gene match: 8. CDR3 DNA sequence: TGTGCCAGCAGCATCGGGACAGTCTCCGGCTACACCTTC. Translating gives CASSIGTVSGYTF.

In this sample, this clone turned up a few times. The chain has TRBV4-3 and TRBJ1-3, with D tentatively TRBD1 (6 bases). Trimming shortened V by 0 bases and J by 4 bases, and 10 bases separated the two germline ends. CDR1 is LGHNA, CDR2 YSLEER, per germline. The CDR3 is made up of 15 amino acids. The CDR3 DNA is TGCGCCAGCAGCCAAGATCGTACAGGGGGAAACACCATATATTTT. Protein product: CASSQDRTGGNTIYF.

This clone was detected a few times. The rearrangement links TRBV27 to TRBJ2-1; TRBD2 aligns across 13 bases. This CDR3 has 17 residues. The ends lost 2 bases at V and 6 bases at J; junction bases unmatched: 7. The germline gives CDR1 MNHEY, CDR2 SMNVEV (reference sequence). The CDR3 here is CASSLNTGLAGTNEQFF. CDR3 DNA sequence: TGTGCCAGCAGTTTAAATACGGGACTAGCGGGAACCAATGAGCAGTTCTTC.

Only a few counts were recorded for this clone. The chain couples TRBV27 to TRBJ1-6; D is perhaps TRBD1 (5 bases). This CDR3 comprises 15 residues. The germline gives CDR1 MNHEY, CDR2 SMNVEV (reference sequence). V was pared by 2 bases and J by 8 bases, with 13 bases between. In DNA form, the CDR3 reads TGTGCCAGCAGTTTAAAGACCGCCAGGGATTCACCCCTCCACTTT. Amino acids: CASSLKTARDSPLHF.